This T cell receptor (beta chain) was captured by sequencing in a study of lymphopenia after photon versus proton radiotherapy. Study-level results: Only patients who died were analyzed for survival; proton advantage is unproven. Larger post-nadir TCR diversity loss correlated inversely with survival in deceased patients. Relative stability marked proton patients; photon patients lost diversity and naive cells. Oligoclonal CD8+ Temra expansion after nadir drove photon patients' diversity drop.

As to this clone: The antigen is undetermined.

Germline V gene lookup returns CDR1 KGHSH and CDR2 LQKENI. Trimming cost V 3 bases and J 4 bases, with 11 bases left between them. This CDR3 region has 14 residues. Some clones are missing from TCRdb's copy, which holds only in-frame ones; the method was immunoSEQ multiplex PCR. The sample includes 22,000 or so clones, over 90% of them seen just once. The starting material was peripheral blood, obtained from a patient treated with proton-based radiotherapy. This TCR came from a woman in her 70s with pancreatic cancer. Some clones in this sample may be carry-over from other donors' samples. The chain couples TRBV18 to TRBJ2-3; no definite D call. Here the CDR3 DNA reads TGTGCCAGCTCACCGGGAAACCGGGCAGATACGCAGTATTTT. As protein: CASSPGNRADTQYF. The whole variable domain, filled in from reference TRBV18 and TRBJ2-3, reads NAGVMQNPRHLVRRRGQEARLRCSPMKGHSHVYWYRQLPEEGLKFMVYLQKENIIDESGMPKERFSAEFPKEGPSILRIQQVVRGDSAAYFCASSPGNRADTQYFGPGTRLTVL.